This TCR beta chain was sequenced in a study of metastatic and nonmetastatic thyroid tumors. Study outcomes and limitations: A significant increase in TCR beta diversity was reportedly seen in malignant thyroid tumors relative to benign nodules, in blood and tumor.

Thyroid surgery had not been preceded by any treatment in any patient. Study processing details: In papillary thyroid cancer, a distant-metastasis classifier was built using CDR3 differences across clinicopathological groups. Via MiXCR, TCRdb re-called the PCR reads. V and J calls and clone size were set by TCRdb, not the authors. The table has 15,000 to 20,000 clones, approximately 30% seen once. Concerning this clone: The antigen is undetermined. Germline is not matched at one junction end, which may reflect a read error.

Specimen: tumor tissue. The origin of this receptor is a female donor with papillary thyroid cancer or a benign thyroid nodule (not recorded which). Some clones in this sample may be carry-over from other donors' samples.

The CDR3 region is CANSTGGGAGNTIYF. Here the CDR3 DNA reads TGTGCCAACAGCACGGGAGGGGGTGCCGGAAACACCATATATTTT. This chain uses TRBV11-2 with TRBJ1-3; D may be TRBD1 (6 bases). The CDR3 totals 15 residues. Germline CDR1 and CDR2: SGHAT and FQNNGV. The variable domain in full, with the rest retrieved from reference TRBV11-2 and TRBJ1-3, is EAGVAQSPRYKIIEKRQSVAFWCNPISGHATLYWYQQILGQGPKLLIQFQNNGVVDDSQLPKDRFSAERLKGVDSTLKIQPAKLEDSAVYLCANSTGGGAGNTIYFGEGSWLTVV.